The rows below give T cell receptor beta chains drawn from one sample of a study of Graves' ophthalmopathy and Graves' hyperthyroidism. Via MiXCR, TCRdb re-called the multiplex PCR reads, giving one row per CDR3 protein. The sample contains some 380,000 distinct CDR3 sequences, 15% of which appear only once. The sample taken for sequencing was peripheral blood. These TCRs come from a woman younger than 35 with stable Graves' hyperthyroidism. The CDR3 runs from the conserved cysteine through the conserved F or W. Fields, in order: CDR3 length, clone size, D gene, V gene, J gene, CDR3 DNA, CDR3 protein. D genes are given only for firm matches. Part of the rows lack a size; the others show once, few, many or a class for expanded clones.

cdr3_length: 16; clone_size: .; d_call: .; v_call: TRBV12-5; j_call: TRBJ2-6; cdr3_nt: TGTGCTAGTGGTTTGGTTTTGGGCTCTGGGGCCAACGTCCTGACTTTC; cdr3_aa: CASGLVLGSGANVLTF
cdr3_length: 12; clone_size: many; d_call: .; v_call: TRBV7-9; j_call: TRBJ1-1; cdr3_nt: TGTGCCAGCAGTTCACCCGGGCCTGAAGCTTTCTTT; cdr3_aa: CASSSPGPEAFF
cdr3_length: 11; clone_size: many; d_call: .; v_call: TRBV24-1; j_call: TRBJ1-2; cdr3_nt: TGTGCCACATGCGCTAACTATGGCTACACCTTC; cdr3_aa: CATCANYGYTF
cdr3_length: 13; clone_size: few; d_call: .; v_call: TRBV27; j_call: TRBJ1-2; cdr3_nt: TGTGCCAGCAGTGCCCGGGGACGGGAGGGCTACACCTTC; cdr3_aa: CASSARGREGYTF
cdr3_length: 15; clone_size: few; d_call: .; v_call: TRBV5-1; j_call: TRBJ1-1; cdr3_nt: TGCGCCAGCAGATCGCCCGACCGATTGAACACTGAAGCTTTCTTT; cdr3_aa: CASRSPDRLNTEAFF
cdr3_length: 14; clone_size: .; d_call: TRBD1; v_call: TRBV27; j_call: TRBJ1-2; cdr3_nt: TGTGCCAGCAGTTTATGGGGGACAGGGGGCGGCTACGCCTTC; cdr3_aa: CASSLWGTGGGYAF
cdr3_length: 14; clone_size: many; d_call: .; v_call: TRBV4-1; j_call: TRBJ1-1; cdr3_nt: TGCGCCAGCAGCCCCGGTCCTGCCCCTCCTGAAGCTTTCTTT; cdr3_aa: CASSPGPAPPEAFF
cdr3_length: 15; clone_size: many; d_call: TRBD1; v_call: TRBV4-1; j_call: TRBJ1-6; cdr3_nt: TGCGCCAGCAGCCATGGGACAGGGGGGTTCTCACCCCTCCACTTT; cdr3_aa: CASSHGTGGFSPLHF
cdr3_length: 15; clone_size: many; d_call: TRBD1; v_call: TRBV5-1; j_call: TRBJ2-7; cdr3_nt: TGCGCCAGCAGCTTGGATGGGACAGGGCCCCACGAGCAGTACTTC; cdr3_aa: CASSLDGTGPHEQYF
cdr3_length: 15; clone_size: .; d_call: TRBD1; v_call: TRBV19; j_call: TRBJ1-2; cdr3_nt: TGTGCCAGTAGTATCAACAGGGGAGAGAAGTATGGCTACACCTTC; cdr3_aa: CASSINRGEKYGYTF
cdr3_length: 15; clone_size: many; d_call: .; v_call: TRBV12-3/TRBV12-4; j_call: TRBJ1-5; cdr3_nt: TGTGCCAGCAGCCCCGGGCCAGGCCCCGGACAGCCCCAGCATTTT; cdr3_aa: CASSPGPGPGQPQHF
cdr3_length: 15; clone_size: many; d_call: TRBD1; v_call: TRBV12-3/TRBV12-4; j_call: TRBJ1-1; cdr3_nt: TGTGCCAGCAGTATCCTGGGGACAGGGGGCACTGAAGCTTTCTTT; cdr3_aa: CASSILGTGGTEAFF
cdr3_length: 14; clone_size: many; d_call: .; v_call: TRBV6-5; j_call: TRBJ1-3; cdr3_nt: TGTGCCAGCAGTAGGACCCAGGGAGGAAACACCATATATTTT; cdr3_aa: CASSRTQGGNTIYF
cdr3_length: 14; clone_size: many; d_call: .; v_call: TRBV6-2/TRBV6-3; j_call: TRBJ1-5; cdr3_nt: TGTGCCAGCACCCTGACAGATAGCAATCAGCCCCAGCATTTT; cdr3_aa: CASTLTDSNQPQHF
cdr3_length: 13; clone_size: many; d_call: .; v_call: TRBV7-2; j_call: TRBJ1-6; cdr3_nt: TGTGCCAGCAGCTTAGAAGGTTTCTCACCCCTCCACTTT; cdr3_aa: CASSLEGFSPLHF
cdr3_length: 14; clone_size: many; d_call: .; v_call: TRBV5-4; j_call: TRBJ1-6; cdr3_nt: TGTGCCAGCAGCTCAAATGGGGGCACTTCACCCCTCCACTTT; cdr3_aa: CASSSNGGTSPLHF
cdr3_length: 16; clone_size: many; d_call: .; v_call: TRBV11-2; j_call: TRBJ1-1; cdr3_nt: TGTGCCAGCAGCCCATGGGGGGCGGGCAGATACACTGAAGCTTTCTTT; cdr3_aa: CASSPWGAGRYTEAFF
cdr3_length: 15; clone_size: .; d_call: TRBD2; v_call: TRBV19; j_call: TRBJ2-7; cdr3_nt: TGTGCCAGTAGTAACGGAAGGACTAGCGAGGACGAGCAGTACTTC; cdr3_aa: CASSNGRTSEDEQYF
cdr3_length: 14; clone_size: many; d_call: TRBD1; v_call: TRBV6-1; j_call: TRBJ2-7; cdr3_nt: TGTGCCAGCAGTGACGGGGCAGGGGGCTACGAGCAGTACTTC; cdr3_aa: CASSDGAGGYEQYF
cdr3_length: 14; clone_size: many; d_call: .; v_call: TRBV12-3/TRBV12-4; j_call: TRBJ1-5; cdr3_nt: TGTGCCAGCAGCCGGACGGTCCGGAAGCAGCCCCAGCATTTT; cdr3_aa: CASSRTVRKQPQHF
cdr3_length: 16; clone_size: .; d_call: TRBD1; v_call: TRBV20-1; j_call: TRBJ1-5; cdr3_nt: TGCAGTGCTAGAGAACCGGGACAGCTTAGCAATCAGCCCCAGCATTTT; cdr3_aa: CSAREPGQLSNQPQHF
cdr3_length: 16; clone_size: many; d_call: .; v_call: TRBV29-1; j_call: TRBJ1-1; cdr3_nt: TGCAGCGTTGAACCCGGGACTCGCCGGCGGAACACTGAAGCTTTCTTT; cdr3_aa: CSVEPGTRRRNTEAFF
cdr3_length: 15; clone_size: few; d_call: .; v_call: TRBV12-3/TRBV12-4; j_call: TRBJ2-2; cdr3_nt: TGTGCCAGCAGTTTAGCGGGGGCCAACACCGGGGAGCTGTTTTTT; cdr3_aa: CASSLAGANTGELFF
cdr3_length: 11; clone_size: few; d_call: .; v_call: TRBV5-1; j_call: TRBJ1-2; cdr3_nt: TGCGCCAGCATCCCCGGTGGCGGCTACACCTTC; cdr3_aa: CASIPGGGYTF
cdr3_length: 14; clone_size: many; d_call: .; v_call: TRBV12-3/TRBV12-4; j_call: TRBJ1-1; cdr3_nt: TGTGCCAGCAGTTTTTTTGACAGGTACACTGAAGCTTTCTTT; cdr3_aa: CASSFFDRYTEAFF
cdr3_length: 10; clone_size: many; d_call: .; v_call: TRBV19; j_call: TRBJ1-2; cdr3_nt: TGTGCCAGTAGTATCTATGGCTACACCTTC; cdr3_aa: CASSIYGYTF
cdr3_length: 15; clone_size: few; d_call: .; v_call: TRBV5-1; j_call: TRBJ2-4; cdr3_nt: TGCGCCAGCAGCTTGGAGGTTCTAGGGGCCAACATTCAGTACTTC; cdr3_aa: CASSLEVLGANIQYF
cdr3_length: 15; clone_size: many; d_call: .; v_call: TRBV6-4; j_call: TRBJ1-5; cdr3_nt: TGTGCCAGCAGTGACTCCTGTGGCCCCAATCAGCCCCAGCATTTT; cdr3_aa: CASSDSCGPNQPQHF
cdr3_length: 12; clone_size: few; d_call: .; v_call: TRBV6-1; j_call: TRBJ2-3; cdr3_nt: TGTGCCAGCAGCGAGCTGAGGGATACGCAGTATTTT; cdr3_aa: CASSELRDTQYF
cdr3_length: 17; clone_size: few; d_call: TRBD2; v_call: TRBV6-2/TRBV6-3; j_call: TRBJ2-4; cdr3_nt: TGTGCCAGCAGTTACGGGGGACTAGCGGCCGTCAAAAACATTCAGTACTTC; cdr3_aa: CASSYGGLAAVKNIQYF
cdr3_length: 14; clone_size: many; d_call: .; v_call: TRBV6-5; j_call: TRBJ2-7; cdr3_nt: TGTGCCAGCAGTTACTCTCTGACGGCCTACGAGCAGTACTTC; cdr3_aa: CASSYSLTAYEQYF
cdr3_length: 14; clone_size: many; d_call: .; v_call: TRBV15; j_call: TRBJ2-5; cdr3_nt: TGTGCCACCAGCAGAGATCTGGGACTGGTTGGGACGTACTTC; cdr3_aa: CATSRDLGLVGTYF
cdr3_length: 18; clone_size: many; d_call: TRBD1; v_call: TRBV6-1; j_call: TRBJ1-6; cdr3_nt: TGTGCCAGCAGAGGGACAGGGGGCGCGAGCTCCTATAATTCACCCCTCCACTTT; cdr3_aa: CASRGTGGASSYNSPLHF
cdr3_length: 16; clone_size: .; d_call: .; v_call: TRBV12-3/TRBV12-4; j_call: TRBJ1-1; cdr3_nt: TGTGCCAGCAGTTTAGCGGAGTGGGTTGGGTTGACTGAAGCTTTCTTT; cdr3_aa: CASSLAEWVGLTEAFF
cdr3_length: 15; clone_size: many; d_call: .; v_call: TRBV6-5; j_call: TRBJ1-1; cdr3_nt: TGTGCCAGCAGTTACCCGGCAGGGATAGGCACTGAAGCTTTCTTT; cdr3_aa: CASSYPAGIGTEAFF
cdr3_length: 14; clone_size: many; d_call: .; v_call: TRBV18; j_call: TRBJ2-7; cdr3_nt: TGTGCCAGCTCACTAACTACAGGGAAGGAAGAGCAGTACTTC; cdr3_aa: CASSLTTGKEEQYF
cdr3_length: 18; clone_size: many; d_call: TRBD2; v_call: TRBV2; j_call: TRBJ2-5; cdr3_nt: TGTGCCAGCAGTGAAGATGTGGTAGCGGGGGGGCCTGAAGAGACCCAGTACTTC; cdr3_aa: CASSEDVVAGGPEETQYF
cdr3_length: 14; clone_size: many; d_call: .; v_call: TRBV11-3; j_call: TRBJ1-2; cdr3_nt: TGTGCCAGCAGCCCCTTCGGGGTGAACTATGGCTACACCTTC; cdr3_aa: CASSPFGVNYGYTF
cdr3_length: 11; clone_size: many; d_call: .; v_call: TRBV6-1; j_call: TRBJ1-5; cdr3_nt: TGTGCCAGCAGTGGAGGAGCGCCCCAGCATTTT; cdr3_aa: CASSGGAPQHF
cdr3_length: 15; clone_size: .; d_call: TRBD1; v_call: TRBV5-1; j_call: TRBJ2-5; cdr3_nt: TGCGCCAGCACCCGAGGGACAGTTGGTTCAGAGACCCAGTACTTC; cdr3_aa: CASTRGTVGSETQYF
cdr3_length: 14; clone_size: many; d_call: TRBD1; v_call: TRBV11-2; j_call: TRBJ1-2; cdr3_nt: TGTGCCAGCAGCTTTCGGACAGGGGGCGCTGGCTACACCTTC; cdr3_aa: CASSFRTGGAGYTF
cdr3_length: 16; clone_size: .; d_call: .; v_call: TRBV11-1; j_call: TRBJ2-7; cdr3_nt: TGTGCCAGCAGCGCCACGACCTCCGGTGGTCCCTACGAGCAGTACTTC; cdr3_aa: CASSATTSGGPYEQYF
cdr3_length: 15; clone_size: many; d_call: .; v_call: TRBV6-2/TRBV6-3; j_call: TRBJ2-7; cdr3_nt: TGTGCCAGCAGTTACCCCGGGACGTGGATCTACGAGCAGTACTTC; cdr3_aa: CASSYPGTWIYEQYF
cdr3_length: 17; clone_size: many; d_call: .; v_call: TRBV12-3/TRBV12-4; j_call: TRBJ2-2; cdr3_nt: TGTGCCAGCAGTTGGCTAATTGTGGGCCTAGGAACCGGGGAGCTGTTTTTT; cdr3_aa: CASSWLIVGLGTGELFF
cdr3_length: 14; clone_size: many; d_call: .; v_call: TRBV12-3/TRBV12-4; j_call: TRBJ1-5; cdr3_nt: TGTGCCAGCAGTTTAGGGCAGGGCGCTCAGCCCCAGCATTTT; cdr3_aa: CASSLGQGAQPQHF
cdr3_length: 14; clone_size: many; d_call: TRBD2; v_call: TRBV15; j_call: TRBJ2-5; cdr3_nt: TGTGCCACCAGCAGAAGACTAGCTTTAGAGACCCAGTACTTC; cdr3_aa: CATSRRLALETQYF
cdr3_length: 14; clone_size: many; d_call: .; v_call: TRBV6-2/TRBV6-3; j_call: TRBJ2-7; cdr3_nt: TGTGCCAGCAGTTACGGGACGCGTGACTACGAGCAGTACTTC; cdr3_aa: CASSYGTRDYEQYF
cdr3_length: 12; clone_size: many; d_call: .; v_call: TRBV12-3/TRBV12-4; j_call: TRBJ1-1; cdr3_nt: TGTGCCAGCAGCGAGGGAGGTGATAGAGCTTTCTTT; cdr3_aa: CASSEGGDRAFF
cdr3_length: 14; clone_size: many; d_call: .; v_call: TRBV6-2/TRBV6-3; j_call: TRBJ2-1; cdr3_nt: TGTGCCAGCAGCTCAACGGGACCCCGGGATGAGCAGTTCTTC; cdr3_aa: CASSSTGPRDEQFF
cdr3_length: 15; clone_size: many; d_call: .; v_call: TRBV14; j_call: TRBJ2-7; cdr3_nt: TGTGCCAGCAGCCGAACCACCCTTCGGCCCTACGAGCAGTACTTC; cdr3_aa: CASSRTTLRPYEQYF
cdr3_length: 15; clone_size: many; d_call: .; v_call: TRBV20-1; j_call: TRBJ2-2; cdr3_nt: TGCAGTGCTAGAGCGCAGCCCGCGAACACCGGGGAGCTGTTTTTT; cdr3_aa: CSARAQPANTGELFF